This T cell receptor (beta chain) was retrieved from a study of early T cells in non-severe SARS-CoV-2 infection. Across the study: Unsorted whole-blood RNA was sequenced in bulk, leaving chains unpaired. Study-level results: The study's VDJdb matching favored anti-spike CD8 responses and missed private and CD4 specificities.

About this clonotype: What it recognizes is unknown.

Individual cDNA molecules were tagged with unique molecular identifiers, the study reported. TCRdb passed the 5' RACE reads through MiXCR, listing each CDR3 protein once. This sample carries 55,000 to 65,000 distinct CDR3 sequences, about 10% of them seen once, and the ten largest clones take around 6.3%. Input material: whole blood. The source of this sequence is an adult who was a healthcare worker with PCR-confirmed SARS-CoV-2 infection or an uninfected control (not recorded which).

For the CDR3, the DNA is TGTGCCTCGGGGGGTAGCGGCTACAATGAGCAGTTCTTC. It translates to CASGGSGYNEQFF. The V call is TRBV10-3, the J call TRBJ2-1; TRBD2 matches 7 bases. Germline CDR1 is ENHRY and CDR2 is SYGVKD. The CDR3 is made up of 13 amino acids. V lost 11 bases, J lost 3 bases, and 7 bases stayed unmatched.